This TCR beta chain is from a study of OX40 agonist ivuxolimab in advanced cancers. Looking at the study overall: Patients received the agonistic anti-OX40 (CD134) antibody ivuxolimab. Regarding the study as a whole: Expanded peripheral T-cell antigen specificity went undetermined. Among T cells, CD8+ cells averaged more expanded clones than CD4+ cells.

The germline V gene has CDR1 LNHDA and CDR2 SQIVND (reference sequence). The germline V and J ends were trimmed by 7 bases and 3 bases, with 15 bases remaining between them. The CDR3 consists of 15 residues. The data were produced by immunoSEQ multiplex PCR, yet TCRdb's version contains in-frame clones alone and is incomplete. Here the sample spans tens of thousands of clones, roughly 84% being singletons. As regards this clone: Its antigen is unidentified.

The rearrangement joins TRBV19 to TRBJ1-4; possible D gene TRBD1, 5 bases. The sample here was CD4+ or CD8+ T cells sorted from blood, taken in a trial of the OX40 agonist ivuxolimab. The source is an adult with an advanced solid tumor such as melanoma, head and neck, liver or kidney cancer. The CDR3, as DNA: TGTGCCAGTAAGCGTTTCGGGGCGGCTAATGAAAAACTGTTTTTT. Its protein is CASKRFGAANEKLFF.